The 9 T cell receptor beta chains below come from one sample, sequenced in a study of post-analysis software for immune sequencing data. The authors incorporated unique molecular identifiers into the TCR beta cDNA libraries. TCRdb re-called the PCR reads through MiXCR, storing one row per CDR3 protein. The table has about 680,000 distinct CDR3 sequences, 55% to 70% seen once. Study outcomes and limitations: Patients used about 5 TRBV segments, including TRBV5-6, TRBV5-1 and TRBV20-1, more often than controls.

Their cognate antigens are unknown. Sequencing was carried out using blood. The source of these receptors is a girl aged 2-10 years with multiple sclerosis.

This sequence joins TRBV29-1 and TRBJ2-4; D is unclear. The J call is doubtful: the DNA matches TRBJ2-7 better. The CDR3 extends over 12 amino acids. Germline assignment: CDR1 SQVTM and CDR2 ANQGSEA. The chain's CDR3 is CSVEVSTYEQYF. The DNA for the CDR3 is TGCAGCGTTGAAGTCTCAACCTACGAGCAGTACTTC.

This chain uses TRBV12-3 or TRBV12-4 with TRBJ1-2; unclear D gene. The length of the CDR3 is 15 residues. The V end was cut by 2 bases, the J end by 6 bases, with 16 bases between. CDR3 sequence reads: CASSLSSKGSDGYTF. Here the CDR3 DNA reads TGTGCCAGCAGTTTAAGTTCTAAAGGGAGTGATGGCTACACCTTC.

This clonotype was seen only a few times. The chain is built from TRBV7-9 and TRBJ2-1; 8 positions match TRBD2. V gave up 3 bases and J gave up 4 bases; unmatched junction bases: 5. The CDR3 spans 15 residues. Germline V CDR1 and CDR2: SEHNR, FQNEAQ (reference sequence). CDR3 protein: CASSFGGGPYNEQFF. The CDR3 DNA reads as TGTGCCAGCAGCTTCGGCGGGGGGCCTTACAATGAGCAGTTCTTC.

J is TRBJ2-1 and V is TRBV20-1, with 7 bases lining up with TRBD2. The CDR3 covers 17 residues. V dropped 1 base and J dropped 0; count of bases not matched to a gene: 9. The germline gives CDR1 DFQATT, CDR2 SNEGSKA (reference sequence). CDR3 region: CSARAVGLPSSYNEQFF. CDR3 in DNA: TGCAGTGCTAGAGCTGTGGGACTACCAAGCTCCTACAATGAGCAGTTCTTC.

The chain is built from TRBV5-1 and TRBJ2-5; TRBD1 matches at 7 bases. The end of the DNA aligns better with TRBJ2-7, so the J call may be wrong. From germline, CDR1 is SGHRS and CDR2 YFSETQ. The CDR3 runs 14 residues. The CDR3 region is CASSKTGTDYEQYF. CDR3 DNA: TGCGCCAGCTCAAAAACCGGGACAGACTACGAGCAGTACTTC.

V is TRBV29-1 and J is TRBJ2-5, with no clear D. The V end was cut by 5 bases, the J end by 1 base, with 17 bases between. The CDR3 extends over 15 amino acids. CDR1 and CDR2 from the germline V gene are SQVTM and ANQGSEA. The CDR3 is CSVYLWSGPQETQYF. DNA of the CDR3: TGCAGCGTTTACCTCTGGTCAGGACCCCAAGAGACCCAGTACTTC.

V is TRBV7-9 and J is TRBJ2-7, with D perhaps matching TRBD2 (6 bases). Looked up from germline, CDR1 is SEHNR and CDR2 is FQNEAQ (reference sequence). V lost 4 bases and J lost 2, with 18 bases in between. The CDR3 runs to 16 residues. The CDR3: CASSSVGRDDPYEQYF. As DNA, the CDR3 is TGTGCCAGCAGCTCCGTGGGGCGGGACGACCCCTACGAGCAGTACTTC. Together with reference TRBV7-9 and TRBJ2-7, the CDR3 gives the full variable domain: DTGVSQNPRHKITKRGQNVTFRCDPISEHNRLYWYRQTLGQGPEFLTYFQNEAQLEKSRLLSDRFSAERPKGSFSTLEIQRTEQGDSAMYLCASSSVGRDDPYEQYFGPGTRLTVT.

This clonotype was observed a handful of times. This chain connects TRBV27 to TRBJ2-1, with TRBD1 as a possible D gene (6 bases). The CDR3 has 15 residues. The V gene's germline CDR1 is MNHEY and CDR2 SMNVEV (reference sequence). V was shortened by 7 bases and J by 0 bases, with 13 bases between the two germline ends. The CDR3 is CASKQGPLSYNEQFF. CDR3 coding DNA: TGTGCCAGCAAACAGGGCCCACTCTCCTACAATGAGCAGTTCTTC.

This chain joins TRBV12-3 or TRBV12-4 and TRBJ2-1, with TRBD1 matching over 12 bases. V was pared by 6 bases and J by 7 bases, with 7 bases of the junction left unmatched. CDR3 length: 15 residues. The CDR3 DNA follows: TGTGCCAGCAGGTATGGGACAGGGGGCCGGAATGAGCAGTTCTTC. Translation gives CASRYGTGGRNEQFF.